The 24 T cell receptor beta chains listed next were all sequenced from one sample in a study of T cell repertoires in cytomegalovirus infection. Each CDR3 protein gets one entry after TCRdb re-called the reads with MiXCR. The repertoire holds more than 650,000 distinct CDR3 sequences, less than 40% seen once, with about 2.8% in the top ten. Sequencing used PBMCs. The receptor source for this set is a human donor in good health (CMV status not recorded). Some clones in this sample may be carry-over from other donors' samples.

This clonotype was counted ten times or more. The chain links TRBV7-3 to TRBJ2-3, with 16 bases matching TRBD2. Germline lookup yields CDR1 SGHTA and CDR2 FQGTGA. Germline trimming cut 5 bases from V and 10 bases from J; bases unmatched to any gene: 9. This CDR3 region has 16 residues. The CDR3 region is CASSPGTSGGALAQYF. In DNA, the CDR3 is TGTGCCAGCAGCCCTGGGACTAGCGGGGGGGCCCTAGCGCAGTATTTT.

J is TRBJ2-5 and V is TRBV7-2; D remains ambiguous. This CDR3 comprises 15 residues. Trimming took off 1 base at V and 5 bases at J, with 14 bases between the two ends. CDR1 SGHTA and CDR2 FQGNSA come from the germline V gene. CDR3: CASSLGLSELETQYF. The CDR3, as DNA: TGTGCCAGCAGCTTAGGGTTGTCTGAACTGGAGACCCAGTACTTC.

The table lists this clonotype with a few counts. The genes are TRBV7-8 and TRBJ2-5; the D is unclear. Germline values: CDR1 SGHVS, CDR2 FQNEAQ. This CDR3 has 13 amino acids. Trimming left V 5 bases short and J 4 bases short, with 11 bases between. CDR3 amino acids: CASSRSSLETQYF. The DNA of the CDR3 is TGTGCCAGCAGCCGATCGTCTTTAGAGACCCAGTACTTC.

The chain links TRBV28 to TRBJ2-3, with 10 bases that match TRBD1. This CDR3 spans 17 amino acids. Germline CDR1 is MDHEN and CDR2 is SYDVKM. Trimming at V came to 5 bases and at J to 6 bases, leaving 14 bases not matched to a gene. CDR3 sequence reads: CASSRRGQGGQRDTQYF. For the CDR3, the DNA is TGTGCCAGCAGTCGGCGTGGACAGGGGGGACAAAGGGATACGCAGTATTTT. Full variable domain (missing parts from reference TRBV28 and TRBJ2-3): DVKVTQSSRYLVKRTGEKVFLECVQDMDHENMFWYRQDPGLGLRLIYFSYDVKMKEKGDIPEGYSVSREKKERFSLILESASTNQTSMYLCASSRRGQGGQRDTQYFGPGTRLTVL.

This clonotype was recorded only once. This likely comes from a read error, as the CDR3 has no conserved phenylalanine or tryptophan at its end. CDR3 in amino acids: CASSLGSWGFGTNEKLFV. In DNA, the CDR3 is TGTGCCAGCAGCTTAGGATCATGGGGATTTGGAACTAATGAAAAACTGTTTGTT. This sequence joins TRBV7-6 and TRBJ1-4; no clear D gene. The CDR3 extends over 18 amino acids. V lost 1 base and J 1 base, leaving 16 bases between the germline ends. Germline V gene data show CDR1 as SGHVS and CDR2 as FNYEAQ.

This clonotype was counted only a few times. The chain joins TRBV7-6 to TRBJ1-1; TRBD1 agrees at 8 bases. Germline trimming cut 0 bases from V and 11 bases from J; bases unmatched to any gene: 2. CDR1 is SGHVS and CDR2 is FNYEAQ in the germline V gene. This CDR3 is 12 amino acids long. The CDR3 DNA is TGTGCCAGCAGCTTAGCTACAGGGGGGGCTTTCTTT. It is translated as CASSLATGGAFF.

This clonotype occurred a few times. The J gene is TRBJ1-2, the V gene TRBV28; 7 bases fit TRBD1. Unmatched junction bases numbered 11, after V lost 8 bases and J lost 5 bases. This CDR3 is built from 14 residues. CDR1 MDHEN and CDR2 SYDVKM come from the germline V gene. The CDR3 DNA sequence: TGTGCCAGCGGAAGGACAGGCCCGGGATATGGCTACACCTTC. Translating gives CASGRTGPGYGYTF.

This clonotype was counted once. This likely comes from a read error, as the CDR3 has no conserved phenylalanine or tryptophan at its end. This chain joins TRBV7-9 and TRBJ2-7; a possible D gene is TRBD1 (5 bases). CDR1 SEHNR and CDR2 FQNEAQ come from the germline V gene (reference sequence). V was cut by 1 base and J by 2 bases, with 9 bases left in between. This CDR3 is built from 14 residues. CDR3 nucleotides: TGTGCCAGCAGCTTAGGGGGCAGCACCTACGAGCAGTACTCC. This translates into CASSLGGSTYEQYS.

The chain combines TRBV7-6 with TRBJ2-2; D remains unclear. The CDR3 consists of 13 residues. Trimming removed 2 bases from V and 8 bases from J, with 9 bases in between. Germline V gives CDR1 SGHVS, CDR2 FNYEAQ. CDR3 nucleotide sequence: TGTGCCAGCAGCTTAACGACCCCGGGGGAGCTGTTTTTT. Translating gives CASSLTTPGELFF.

This clonotype was counted a few times. V and J are TRBV28 and TRBJ2-7; the D gene is possibly TRBD2 (7 bases). The CDR3 sequence is 14 residues long. Trimming left V 7 bases short and J 7 bases short, with 20 bases between. CDR1 is MDHEN and CDR2 is SYDVKM in the germline V gene. The CDR3 protein is CASKGRGSAGEQYF. The CDR3 nucleotides are TGTGCCAGCAAAGGGAGGGGGTCGGCGGGGGAGCAGTACTTC.

This chain links TRBV2 with TRBJ1-1; maybe TRBD1 (5 bases). CDR1 and CDR2 (germline): SNHLY, FYNNEI. V was clipped by 4 bases and J by 0 bases, with 12 bases between them. The CDR3 contains 15 residues. The CDR3 loop reads CASSAISGLNTEAFF. The CDR3 nucleotides read TGTGCCAGCAGTGCAATATCAGGGTTGAACACTGAAGCTTTCTTT.

The chain links TRBV10-3 to TRBJ2-7; 9 bases are a match to TRBD2. The CDR3 has 13 residues. V shed 10 bases and J 1 base; nucleotides not matched to a gene: 5. The germline gives CDR1 ENHRY, CDR2 SYGVKD. CDR3 in amino acids: CASGGARSYEQYF. The DNA for the CDR3 is TGTGCCAGCGGGGGGGCGAGGTCCTACGAGCAGTACTTC.

This clonotype showed up many times. The chain links TRBV12-3 or TRBV12-4 to TRBJ1-2, with TRBD1 identical over 7 bases. The V segment lost 5 bases and the J segment 0 bases; nucleotides outside the gene matches: 9. The CDR3 is 16 amino acids. The CDR3 protein is CASSKWTGIPNYGYTF. DNA for the CDR3: TGTGCCAGCAGTAAATGGACAGGTATCCCTAACTATGGCTACACCTTC.

Comments on this clonotype: One base away lies a much larger clone, so this may be a sequencing read error. The genes are TRBV7-6 and TRBJ1-1; 9 positions agree with TRBD1. The V gene's germline CDR1 is SGHVS and CDR2 FNYEAQ. This CDR3 is 15 amino acids long. The V and J ends lost 2 bases and 1 base, in that order; junction bases with no gene match: 2. Here the CDR3 reads CASSLPTGGNTEAFF. CDR3 in DNA: TGTGCCAGCAGCTTACCGACAGGGGGGAACACTGAAGCTTTCTTT. Together with reference TRBV7-6 and TRBJ1-1, the CDR3 gives the full variable domain: GAGVSQSPRYKVTKRGQDVALRCDPISGHVSLYWYRQALGQGPEFLTYFNYEAQQDKSGLPNDRFSAERPEGSISTLTIQRTEQRDSAMYRCASSLPTGGNTEAFFGQGTRLTVV.

Only a few counts were recorded for this clonotype. The V and J genes are TRBV6-1 and TRBJ2-4; TRBD1 aligns across 10 bases. Germline loops: CDR1 MNHNS, CDR2 SASEGT. Trimming removed 3 bases from V and 3 bases from J; junction bases left unmatched: 17. CDR3 length: 20 residues. The CDR3 spells CASSEPKGQGTYSIKNIQYF. CDR3 sequence (DNA): TGTGCCAGCAGTGAGCCCAAGGGACAGGGGACATATTCTATCAAAAACATTCAGTACTTC.

The sample holds many counts of this clonotype. The V and J genes are TRBV7-2 and TRBJ2-2; 9 nucleotides match TRBD2. Germline V gene sequence: CDR1 SGHTA, CDR2 FQGNSA. Losses at the gene ends were 6 bases for V and 5 bases for J; bases not matched to a gene: 10. CDR3 length equals 16 residues. The chain's CDR3 is CASSERGALGTGELFF. In DNA form, the CDR3 reads TGTGCCAGCAGTGAGCGGGGGGCCCTGGGGACCGGGGAGCTGTTTTTT. Supplemented by reference TRBV7-2 and TRBJ2-2, the full variable domain reads GAGVSQSPSNKVTEKGKDVELRCDPISGHTALYWYRQSLGQGLEFLIYFQGNSAPDKSGLPSDRFSAERTGGSVSTLTIQRTQQEDSAVYLCASSERGALGTGELFFGEGSRLTVL.

The V gene is TRBV12-3 or TRBV12-4, the J gene TRBJ2-5; D is unclear. V shed 3 bases and J shed 1 base, with 15 bases lying between them. The CDR3 runs 16 residues. The CDR3, as DNA: TGTGCCAGCAGTTTTGCATTAAGGCAGTCCCAAGAGACCCAGTACTTC. This translates into CASSFALRQSQETQYF.

The CDR3 DNA reads as TGTGCCAGCAGCCTGAGAGGGGTACCTGGAAACACCATATATTTT. Residues: CASSLRGVPGNTIYF. This rearrangement joins TRBV12-3 or TRBV12-4 to TRBJ1-3, with a tentative D call TRBD1 (5 bases). This CDR3 has 15 residues. V dropped 6 bases and J dropped 2 bases, with 14 bases sitting between them.

There are many counts of this clonotype. This chain links TRBV7-2 with TRBJ2-1; the D is unclear. Germline V gives CDR1 SGHTA, CDR2 FQGNSA. The CDR3 extends over 13 amino acids. V was pared by 7 bases and J by 5 bases, with 12 bases between. CDR3 residues: CASTIRQHNEQFF. The CDR3 DNA sequence: TGTGCCAGCACAATACGTCAACACAATGAGCAGTTCTTC.

CDR3 DNA sequence: TGTGCCAGCAGCCAAAGGAGGAGGGCCCTAGCGGGGGGCCAAGAGACCCAGTACTTC. It codes for CASSQRRRALAGGQETQYF. This chain uses TRBV11-2 with TRBJ2-5, with TRBD2 identical over 11 bases. With V trimmed by 5 bases and J by 1 base, 15 bases remained unmatched. There are 19 residues in the CDR3. Germline V gives CDR1 SGHAT, CDR2 FQNNGV.

This clonotype has only one observation. Germline is not matched at one junction end, which may reflect a read error. The chain recombines TRBV6-8 with TRBJ2-7; 8 bases fit TRBD2. The CDR3 is 16 amino acids. The V gene's germline CDR1 is MNHGY and CDR2 SAAAGT. CDR3 protein: CASSYSSTGGPNERYF. The CDR3 DNA sequence: TGTGCAAGCAGTTACTCGTCAACGGGAGGGCCTAACGAGCGGTACTTC.

The chain employs TRBV5-4 and TRBJ1-1; a possible D gene is TRBD1 (6 bases). The CDR3 totals 15 residues. Germline lookup yields CDR1 SGHNT and CDR2 YYREEE (reference sequence). V dropped 0 bases and J dropped 2 bases, with 11 bases sitting between them. The DNA of the CDR3 is TGTGCCAGCAGCTTGGTGGGGGGCATTAACACTGAAGCTTTCTTT. Its protein is CASSLVGGINTEAFF.

The sample holds a few counts of this clonotype. The rearrangement uses TRBV5-4 and TRBJ2-7; 13 bases match TRBD2. The CDR3 loop spans 13 amino acids. Losses at the gene ends were 5 bases for V and 5 bases for J; bases not matched to a gene: 1. Per the germline V gene, CDR1 is SGHNT and CDR2 is YYREEE (reference sequence). Written as DNA, the CDR3 is TGTGCCAGCAGACTAGCGGGAGGGAACGAGCAGTACTTC. It is translated as CASRLAGGNEQYF.

This clonotype has just a few counts. This chain connects TRBV5-4 to TRBJ1-2; 8 bases line up with TRBD1. The junction had 11 bases not matched to a gene; V was cut back by 4 bases and J by 6 bases. The germline CDR1 and CDR2 sequences are SGHNT and YYREEE (reference sequence). This CDR3 is 15 amino acids long. The CDR3 sequence is CASSVTGQGWDGYTF. The DNA for the CDR3 is TGTGCCAGCAGCGTGACTGGACAGGGCTGGGATGGCTACACCTTC.